This note documents a single T cell receptor (beta chain) sequence. This entry comes from a study of blood T cell repertoires in COVID-19. Here immunoSEQ multiplex PCR was the method, and the copy in TCRdb shows in-frame clones only, minus some. The repertoire holds a few hundred thousand clones, with 70% to 90% as singletons. The CDR3 loop spans 18 amino acids. Germline lookup yields CDR1 SEHNR and CDR2 FQNEAQ (reference sequence). With 5 bases clipped from V and 2 bases from J, the junction kept 14 bases outside the gene matches. The TCR comes from a human donor with COVID-19, enrolled during active disease. The donor label of this sample is uncertain. The sequenced material came from peripheral blood. This chain uses TRBV7-9 with TRBJ1-5; TRBD1 aligns across 8 bases. The CDR3: CASSPGTGGEGGNQPQHF. The CDR3, as DNA: TGTGCCAGCAGCCCAGGGACAGGAGGCGAGGGAGGCAATCAGCCCCAGCATTTT.